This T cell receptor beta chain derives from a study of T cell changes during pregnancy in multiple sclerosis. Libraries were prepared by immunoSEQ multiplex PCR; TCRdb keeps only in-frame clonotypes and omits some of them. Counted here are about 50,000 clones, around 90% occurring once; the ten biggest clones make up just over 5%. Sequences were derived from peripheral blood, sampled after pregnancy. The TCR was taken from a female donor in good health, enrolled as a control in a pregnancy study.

The DNA for the CDR3 is TGTGCCAGCAGCCTAACAGGGGACGGCTACACCTTC. Its protein is CASSLTGDGYTF. This rearrangement joins TRBV9 to TRBJ1-2; 7 bases map to TRBD1. CDR3 length: 12 amino acids. After removal of 4 bases from V and 8 bases from J, the junction contained 5 bases not matched to a gene. Germline V lookup: CDR1 SGDLS, CDR2 YYNGEE.